This is a list of T cell receptor beta chains from one sample in a study of PD-L1 blockade in urothelial cancer. Clones were sequenced by immunoSEQ multiplex PCR, and TCRdb holds only the in-frame ones, with some missing. The sample shows about 74,000 clones, approximately 87% of them seen only once. Sequenced material: PBMCs, taken around atezolizumab (anti-PD-L1) treatment. The receptor source for this set is a man in his 70s with urothelial cancer. Both conserved end residues are part of each CDR3. Each record gives: clone size, V gene, J gene, D gene, CDR3 protein, CDR3 DNA. The D gene is left open where the match is weak. Part of the rows lack a size; the others show once, few, many or a class for expanded clones.

clone_size: once; v_call: TRBV10-3; j_call: TRBJ2-5; d_call: TRBD2; cdr3_aa: CAISDLGLAPEETQYF; cdr3_nt: TGTGCCATCAGTGATCTGGGACTAGCGCCCGAAGAGACCCAGTACTTC
clone_size: .; v_call: TRBV6-5; j_call: TRBJ2-5; d_call: TRBD2; cdr3_aa: CASSSGLAGPQETQYF; cdr3_nt: TGTGCCAGCAGTTCGGGACTAGCGGGACCGCAAGAGACCCAGTACTTC
clone_size: .; v_call: TRBV15; j_call: TRBJ1-2; d_call: .; cdr3_aa: CATSRAQGNYGYTF; cdr3_nt: TGTGCCACCAGCAGAGCCCAGGGAAACTATGGCTACACCTTC
clone_size: .; v_call: TRBV5-1; j_call: TRBJ2-3; d_call: .; cdr3_aa: CASSLAGVLPRTDTQYF; cdr3_nt: TGCGCCAGCAGCTTGGCCGGGGTGCTTCCACGCACAGATACGCAGTATTTT
clone_size: few; v_call: TRBV13; j_call: TRBJ2-1; d_call: TRBD2; cdr3_aa: CASSLSSGSGYNEQFF; cdr3_nt: TGTGCCAGCAGCTTATCTAGCGGGAGTGGATACAATGAGCAGTTCTTC
clone_size: .; v_call: TRBV19; j_call: TRBJ1-4; d_call: .; cdr3_aa: CASSQSWAISQEANEKLFF; cdr3_nt: TGTGCCAGTAGCCAAAGTTGGGCCATATCTCAGGAGGCTAATGAAAAACTGTTTTTT
clone_size: .; v_call: TRBV5-1; j_call: TRBJ2-5; d_call: .; cdr3_aa: CASSLAGNPGSETQYF; cdr3_nt: TGCGCCAGCAGCTTGGCCGGGAACCCGGGATCCGAGACCCAGTACTTC
clone_size: .; v_call: TRBV28; j_call: TRBJ1-2; d_call: .; cdr3_aa: CASSPPGEDYGYTF; cdr3_nt: TGTGCCAGCAGTCCCCCCGGGGAGGACTATGGCTACACCTTC
clone_size: .; v_call: TRBV9; j_call: TRBJ2-5; d_call: TRBD2; cdr3_aa: CASSPGLGETQYF; cdr3_nt: TGTGCCAGCAGCCCAGGACTAGGAGAGACCCAGTACTTC
clone_size: .; v_call: TRBV9; j_call: TRBJ2-7; d_call: TRBD2; cdr3_aa: CASSPWTSATYEQYF; cdr3_nt: TGTGCCAGCAGCCCTTGGACTAGCGCCACCTACGAGCAGTACTTC
clone_size: .; v_call: TRBV7-9; j_call: TRBJ1-1; d_call: .; cdr3_aa: CASSSSGFNTEAFF; cdr3_nt: TGTGCCAGCAGCAGCTCAGGGTTTAACACTGAAGCTTTCTTT
clone_size: .; v_call: TRBV10-3; j_call: TRBJ2-5; d_call: .; cdr3_aa: CAIQSERRETQYF; cdr3_nt: TGTGCCATCCAATCTGAGCGGCGGGAGACCCAGTACTTC
clone_size: .; v_call: TRBV19; j_call: TRBJ1-1; d_call: .; cdr3_aa: CASRQGPSKRTEAFF; cdr3_nt: TGTGCCAGTAGGCAGGGGCCCTCCAAGAGGACTGAAGCTTTCTTT
clone_size: .; v_call: TRBV9; j_call: TRBJ2-5; d_call: .; cdr3_aa: CASSGRGGEQETQYF; cdr3_nt: TGTGCCAGCAGCGGAAGGGGGGGAGAACAAGAGACCCAGTACTTC
clone_size: .; v_call: TRBV19; j_call: TRBJ2-7; d_call: TRBD2; cdr3_aa: CASSPGRRESSYEQYF; cdr3_nt: TGTGCCAGTAGTCCCGGAAGGCGGGAGAGCTCCTACGAGCAGTACTTC
clone_size: .; v_call: TRBV27; j_call: TRBJ2-5; d_call: TRBD2; cdr3_aa: CASSQLVGGEGETQYF; cdr3_nt: TGTGCCAGCAGTCAGTTAGTGGGAGGGGAGGGGGAGACCCAGTACTTC
clone_size: .; v_call: TRBV7-9; j_call: TRBJ1-1; d_call: .; cdr3_aa: CASSTGGDTEAFF; cdr3_nt: TGTGCCAGCAGCACGGGGGGCGACACTGAAGCTTTCTTT